This TCR beta chain was sequenced in a study of blood T cell repertoires in COVID-19. Study overall: The study drew acute and convalescent COVID-19 samples from the United States, Italy and Spain. In each case, the material was cDNA or gDNA derived from T cells, B-cell-depleted T cells, or PBMCs.

Seattle's enrolled individuals joined amid active infection and were then monitored longitudinally. Trimming cost V 3 bases and J 2 bases, with 14 bases left between them. This CDR3 comprises 16 residues. Germline values: CDR1 MGHRA, CDR2 YSYEKL. In the study's own analysis: Estimates of nucleated cell counts were drawn from the amplification of reference gene primers. Sequencing used immunoSEQ multiplex PCR; TCRdb keeps in-frame clones, though not all of them. V, J and clone size are those of that table, while D and trimming were read from the DNA. The sample holds roughly 78,000 clones, 75% to 90% seen once.

The gene calls are TRBV4-1 and TRBJ2-1; D perhaps matches TRBD2 (5 bases). The specimen was peripheral blood. This receptor was obtained from a man in his forties or fifties with COVID-19, enrolled during active disease. The DNA of the CDR3 is TGCGCCAGCAGCCAGGCGCCAGCGGACCCCTACAATGAGCAGTTCTTC. Protein product: CASSQAPADPYNEQFF.